This TCR beta chain was sequenced during a study of CD4 T cells in relation to SARS-CoV-2 and coronaviruses. The unexposed donors gave CD4+ T cells in about 2011-2019, prior to COVID-19. The CDR3 has 14 residues. V was pared by 4 bases and J by 1 base, with 9 bases between. Germline assignment: CDR1 SGHRS and CDR2 YFSETQ. Measured with immunoSEQ multiplex PCR; TCRdb has only the in-frame clones, and not every one. The data contain some 65,000 clones, over 80% of them singletons. The sequence derives from a human donor in good health. The chain is built from TRBV5-1 and TRBJ1-5; tentatively, D is TRBD1 (5 bases). Sequenced: memory CD4+ T cells from PBMCs. Here the CDR3 reads CASSAGDSNQPQHF. CDR3 sequence (DNA): TGCGCCAGCAGCGCCGGGGACAGCAATCAGCCCCAGCATTTT. Variable domain in full (rest from reference TRBV5-1 and TRBJ1-5): KAGVTQTPRYLIKTRGQQVTLSCSPISGHRSVSWYQQTPGQGLQFLFEYFSETQRNKGNFPGRFSGRQFSNSRSEMNVSTLELGDSALYLCASSAGDSNQPQHFGDGTRLSIL.